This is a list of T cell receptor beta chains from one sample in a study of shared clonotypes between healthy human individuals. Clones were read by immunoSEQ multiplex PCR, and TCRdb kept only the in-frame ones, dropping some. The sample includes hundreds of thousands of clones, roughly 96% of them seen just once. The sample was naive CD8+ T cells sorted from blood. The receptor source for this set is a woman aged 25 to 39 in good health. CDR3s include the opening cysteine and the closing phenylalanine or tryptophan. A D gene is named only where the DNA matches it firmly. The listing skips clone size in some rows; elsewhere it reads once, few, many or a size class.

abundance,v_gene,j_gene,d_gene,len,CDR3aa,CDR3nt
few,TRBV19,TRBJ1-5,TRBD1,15,CASSPDRSIMWPQHF,TGTGCCAGTAGTCCGGACAGGTCTATTATGTGGCCCCAGCATTTT
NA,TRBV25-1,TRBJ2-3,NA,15,CASSEYWSSAGTQYF,TGTGCCAGCAGTGAATATTGGTCCAGCGCCGGTACGCAGTATTTT
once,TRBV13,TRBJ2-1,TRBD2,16,CASSAGTSGSPDEQFF,TGTGCCAGCAGCGCCGGGACTAGCGGGAGTCCGGATGAGCAGTTCTTC
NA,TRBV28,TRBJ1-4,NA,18,CASTYPIEAPVVEEKLFF,TGTGCCAGCACTTACCCAATAGAGGCCCCCGTCGTGGAGGAAAAACTGTTTTTT
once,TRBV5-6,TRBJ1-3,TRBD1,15,CASSQTGMSGNTIYF,TGTGCCAGCAGCCAGACAGGGATGAGTGGAAACACCATATATTTT
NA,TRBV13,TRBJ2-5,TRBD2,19,CASSHAGTSGLWEQETQYF,TGTGCCAGCAGCCATGCAGGGACTAGCGGGTTATGGGAACAAGAGACCCAGTACTTC
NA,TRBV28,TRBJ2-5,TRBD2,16,CASSLYTSGGLETQYF,TGTGCCAGCAGTTTATATACTAGCGGGGGTCTAGAGACCCAGTACTTC
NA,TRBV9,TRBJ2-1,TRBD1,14,CASSTKGQYNEQFF,TGTGCCAGCAGCACTAAGGGACAGTACAATGAGCAGTTCTTC
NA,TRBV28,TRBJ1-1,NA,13,CAHGGIENTEAFF,TGTGCCCATGGGGGTATCGAGAACACTGAAGCTTTCTTT
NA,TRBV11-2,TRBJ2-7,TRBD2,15,CASSFGLASSYEQYF,TGTGCCAGCAGCTTCGGACTAGCGAGCTCCTACGAGCAGTACTTC
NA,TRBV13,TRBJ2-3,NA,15,CASSSTEASTDTQYF,TGTGCCAGCAGCAGTACCGAAGCTAGCACAGATACGCAGTATTTT
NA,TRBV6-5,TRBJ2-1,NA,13,CASGLSPYNEQFF,TGTGCCAGCGGGTTGTCTCCCTACAATGAGCAGTTCTTC
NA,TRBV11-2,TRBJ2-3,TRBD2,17,CASSSGLAGGTGDTQYF,TGTGCCAGCAGCTCAGGACTAGCGGGAGGGACGGGAGATACGCAGTATTTT
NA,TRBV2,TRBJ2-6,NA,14,CASSPASGANVLTF,TGTGCCAGCAGCCCCGCGTCTGGGGCCAACGTCCTGACTTTC
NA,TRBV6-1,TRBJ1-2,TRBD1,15,CASSDRLGGAFGYTF,TGTGCCAGCAGTGATCGTCTAGGGGGCGCTTTTGGCTACACCTTC
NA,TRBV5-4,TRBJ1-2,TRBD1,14,CASSLDRGLDGYTF,TGTGCCAGCAGCTTGGACAGGGGACTGGATGGCTACACCTTC
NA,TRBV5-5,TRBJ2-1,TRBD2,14,CASRSGRSYNEQFF,TGTGCCAGCAGGAGCGGGAGGAGCTACAATGAGCAGTTCTTC
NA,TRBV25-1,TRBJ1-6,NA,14,CASSLGGGRAPLHF,TGTGCCAGCAGCCTCGGGGGCGGCAGGGCACCCCTCCACTTT
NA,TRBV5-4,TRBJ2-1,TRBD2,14,CASSAGLDYNEQFF,TGTGCCAGCAGCGCCGGACTAGACTACAATGAGCAGTTCTTC
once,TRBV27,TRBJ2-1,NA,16,CASSLSPGSSYNEQFF,TGTGCCAGCAGTTTAAGTCCCGGAAGCTCCTACAATGAGCAGTTCTTC
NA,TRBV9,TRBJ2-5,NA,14,CASSVGPGRETQYF,TGTGCCAGCAGCGTAGGCCCAGGGAGAGAGACCCAGTACTTC
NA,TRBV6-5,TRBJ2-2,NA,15,CASSYRGSNDGELFF,TGTGCCAGCAGTTATCGTGGGAGTAACGACGGGGAGCTGTTTTTT
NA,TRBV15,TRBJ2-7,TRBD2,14,CATSGSGSAYEQYF,TGTGCCACCAGCGGTAGCGGGAGCGCCTACGAGCAGTACTTC
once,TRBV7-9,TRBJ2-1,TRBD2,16,CASSGTSGRVYNEQFF,TGTGCCAGCAGCGGGACTAGCGGGAGAGTATACAATGAGCAGTTCTTC
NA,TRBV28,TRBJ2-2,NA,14,CASSGLLSTGELFF,TGTGCCAGCAGCGGGCTGTTAAGCACCGGGGAGCTGTTTTTT
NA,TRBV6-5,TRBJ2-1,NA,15,CASKLVKGHNNEQFF,TGTGCCAGCAAGTTGGTGAAGGGGCATAACAATGAGCAGTTCTTC
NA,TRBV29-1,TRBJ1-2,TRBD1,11,CSGGQGAVYTF,TGCAGCGGGGGACAGGGGGCTGTCTACACCTTC
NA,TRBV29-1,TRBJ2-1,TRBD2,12,CSVVGLAAEQFF,TGCAGCGTTGTTGGGCTAGCGGCTGAGCAGTTCTTC
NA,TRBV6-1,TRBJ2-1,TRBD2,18,CASSDWGLAGETYNEQFF,TGTGCCAGCAGTGATTGGGGTTTGGCGGGAGAAACCTACAATGAGCAGTTCTTC
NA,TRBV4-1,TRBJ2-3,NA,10,CATSEPTQYF,TGCGCCACCAGCGAGCCAACGCAGTATTTT
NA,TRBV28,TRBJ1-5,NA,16,CASTLRRGYSNQPQHF,TGTGCCAGCACCTTAAGGAGGGGATATAGCAATCAGCCCCAGCATTTT
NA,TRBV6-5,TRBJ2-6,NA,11,CASSGANVLTF,TGTGCCAGCTCTGGGGCCAACGTCCTGACTTTC
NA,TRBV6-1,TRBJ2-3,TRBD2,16,CASSQEVAGGSDTQYF,TGTGCCAGCAGTCAAGAGGTGGCGGGGGGCTCAGATACGCAGTATTTT